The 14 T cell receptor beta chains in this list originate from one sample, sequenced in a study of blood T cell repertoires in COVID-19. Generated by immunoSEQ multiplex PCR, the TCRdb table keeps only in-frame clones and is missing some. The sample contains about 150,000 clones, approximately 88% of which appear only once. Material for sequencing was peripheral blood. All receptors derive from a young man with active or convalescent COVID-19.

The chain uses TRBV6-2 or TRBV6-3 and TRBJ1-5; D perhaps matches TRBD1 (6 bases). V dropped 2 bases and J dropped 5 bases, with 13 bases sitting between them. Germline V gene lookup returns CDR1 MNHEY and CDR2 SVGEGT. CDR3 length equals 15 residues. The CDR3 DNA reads TGTGCCAGCAGTTACGACAGGCCAACTGATCAGCCCCAGCATTTT. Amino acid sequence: CASSYDRPTDQPQHF.

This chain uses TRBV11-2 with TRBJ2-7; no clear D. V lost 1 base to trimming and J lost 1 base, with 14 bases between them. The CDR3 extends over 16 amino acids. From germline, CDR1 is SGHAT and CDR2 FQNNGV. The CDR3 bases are TGTGCCAGCAGCTTAGCGGTTATCGGAGTGTCCTACGAGCAGTACTTC. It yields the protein CASSLAVIGVSYEQYF.

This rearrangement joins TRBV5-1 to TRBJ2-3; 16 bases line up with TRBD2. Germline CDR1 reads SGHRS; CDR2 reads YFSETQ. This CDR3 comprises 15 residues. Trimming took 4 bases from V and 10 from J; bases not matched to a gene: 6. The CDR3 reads CASSAGTSGGDAQYF. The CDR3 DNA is TGCGCCAGCAGCGCCGGGACTAGCGGGGGGGATGCGCAGTATTTT.

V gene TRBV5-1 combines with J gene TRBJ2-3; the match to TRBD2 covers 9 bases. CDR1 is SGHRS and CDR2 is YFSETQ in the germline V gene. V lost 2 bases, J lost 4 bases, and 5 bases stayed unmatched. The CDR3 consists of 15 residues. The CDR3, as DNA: TGCGCCAGCAGCTTTGGCGGGGGGGCCCCAGATACGCAGTATTTT. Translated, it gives CASSFGGGAPDTQYF.

CDR3 nucleotide sequence: TGTGCCAGCAGCTTAGACGCGGTTAAAGAAGCTTTCTTT. Translating gives CASSLDAVKEAFF. This chain connects TRBV7-9 to TRBJ1-1; D ambiguous. V was trimmed by 1 base and J by 8 bases, leaving 11 bases between them. The germline CDR1 and CDR2 sequences are SEHNR and FQNEAQ (reference sequence). The CDR3 is 13 amino acids.

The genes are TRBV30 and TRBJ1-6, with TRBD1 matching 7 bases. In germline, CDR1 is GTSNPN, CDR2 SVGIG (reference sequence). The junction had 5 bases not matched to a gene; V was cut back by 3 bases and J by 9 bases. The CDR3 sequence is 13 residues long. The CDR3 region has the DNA TGTGCCTGGAGCCGACAGGGTTTTTCACCCCTCCACTTT. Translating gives CAWSRQGFSPLHF. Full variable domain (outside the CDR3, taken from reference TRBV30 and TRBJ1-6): SQTIHQWPATLVQPVGSPLSLECTVEGTSNPNLYWYRQAAGRGLQLLFYSVGIGQISSEVPQNLSASRPQDRQFILSSKKLLLSDSGFYLCAWSRQGFSPLHFGNGTRLTVT.

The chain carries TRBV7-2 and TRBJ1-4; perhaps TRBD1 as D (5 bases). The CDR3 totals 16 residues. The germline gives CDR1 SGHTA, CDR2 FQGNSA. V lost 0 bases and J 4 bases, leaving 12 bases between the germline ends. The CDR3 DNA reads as TGTGCCAGCAGCTTAGCACCAGGGCCCCTTAATGAAAAACTGTTTTTT. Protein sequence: CASSLAPGPLNEKLFF.

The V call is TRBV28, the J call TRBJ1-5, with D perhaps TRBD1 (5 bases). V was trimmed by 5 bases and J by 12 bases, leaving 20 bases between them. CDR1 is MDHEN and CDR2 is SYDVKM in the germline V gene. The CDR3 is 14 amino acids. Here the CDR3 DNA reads TGTGCCAGCAGTCAAGGGCACAGGCCGTTGGGCCAGCATTTT. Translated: CASSQGHRPLGQHF.

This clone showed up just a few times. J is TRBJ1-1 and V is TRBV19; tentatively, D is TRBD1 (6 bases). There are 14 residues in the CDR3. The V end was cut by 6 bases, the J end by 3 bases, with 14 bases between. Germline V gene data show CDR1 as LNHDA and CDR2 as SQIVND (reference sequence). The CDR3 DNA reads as TGTGCCAGTAGATCCTTCGCAGGGGACACTGAAGCTTTCTTT. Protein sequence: CASRSFAGDTEAFF.

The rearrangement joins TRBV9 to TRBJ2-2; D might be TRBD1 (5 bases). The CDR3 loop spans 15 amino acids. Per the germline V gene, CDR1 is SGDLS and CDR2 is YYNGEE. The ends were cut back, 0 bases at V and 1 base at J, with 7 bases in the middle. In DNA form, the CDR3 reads TGTGCCAGCAGCGTAGGACAGCAGAACACCGGGGAGCTGTTTTTT. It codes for CASSVGQQNTGELFF. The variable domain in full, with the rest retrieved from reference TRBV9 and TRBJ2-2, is DSGVTQTPKHLITATGQRVTLRCSPRSGDLSVYWYQQSLDQGLQFLIQYYNGEERAKGNILERFSAQQFPDLHSELNLSSLELGDSALYFCASSVGQQNTGELFFGEGSRLTVL.

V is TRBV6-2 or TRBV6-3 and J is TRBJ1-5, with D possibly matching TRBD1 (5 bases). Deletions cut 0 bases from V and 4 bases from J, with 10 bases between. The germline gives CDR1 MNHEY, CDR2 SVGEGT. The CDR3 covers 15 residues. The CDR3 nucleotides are TGTGCCAGCAGTTACTCCGGGGGGGGAAATCAGCCCCAGCATTTT. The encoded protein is CASSYSGGGNQPQHF.

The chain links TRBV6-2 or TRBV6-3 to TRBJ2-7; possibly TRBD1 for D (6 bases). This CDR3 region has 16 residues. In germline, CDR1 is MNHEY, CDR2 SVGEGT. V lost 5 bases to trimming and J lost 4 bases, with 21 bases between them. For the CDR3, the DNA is TGTGCCAGCAGTACCGCCGGGACACAACATAAATACGAGCAGTACTTC. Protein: CASSTAGTQHKYEQYF.

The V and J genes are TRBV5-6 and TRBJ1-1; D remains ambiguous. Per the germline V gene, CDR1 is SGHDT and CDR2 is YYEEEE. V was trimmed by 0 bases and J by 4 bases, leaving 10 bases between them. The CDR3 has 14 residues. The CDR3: CASSLAVGSTEAFF. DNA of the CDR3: TGTGCCAGCAGCTTGGCCGTGGGGAGCACTGAAGCTTTCTTT.

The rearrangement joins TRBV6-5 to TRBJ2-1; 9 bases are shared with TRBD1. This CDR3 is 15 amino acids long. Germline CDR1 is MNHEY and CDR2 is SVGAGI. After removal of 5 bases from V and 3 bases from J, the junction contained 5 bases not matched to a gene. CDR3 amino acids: CASSQDRGIYNEQFF. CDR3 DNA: TGTGCCAGCAGTCAGGACAGGGGTATCTACAATGAGCAGTTCTTC.